Listed below are T cell receptor beta chains from one sample, sequenced in a study of Graves' ophthalmopathy and Graves' hyperthyroidism. Each CDR3 protein gets one entry after TCRdb re-called the multiplex PCR reads with MiXCR. The sample consists of more than 1,000,000 distinct CDR3 sequences, around a third of them appearing once. The sequencing input was peripheral blood or thyroid tissue (not recorded which). These receptor sequences come from an adult man with Graves' hyperthyroidism. Each CDR3 is given with its conserved first and last residue. The order of the fields is V gene, D gene, clone size, J gene, CDR3 protein, CDR3 DNA. The D gene is left open where the match is weak. The listing skips clone size in some rows; elsewhere it reads once, few, many or a size class.

TRBV2	.	.	TRBJ1-1	CASSEQGEGFGAFF	TGTGCCAGCAGCGAGCAGGGCGAGGGCTTTGGAGCTTTCTTT
TRBV9	.	.	TRBJ1-1	CASSVATGGGDTEAFF	TGTGCCAGCAGCGTAGCTACAGGAGGGGGGGACACTGAAGCTTTCTTT
TRBV9	TRBD1	few	TRBJ2-7	CASSFSSGTGAYEQYF	TGTGCCAGCAGCTTCTCCTCCGGGACAGGGGCCTACGAGCAGTACTTC
TRBV20-1	.	.	TRBJ1-1	CSAREGHSNTEAFF	TGCAGTGCTAGAGAGGGACACTCGAACACTGAAGCTTTCTTT
TRBV9	.	.	TRBJ2-2	CASSVKGLGTGELFF	TGTGCCAGCAGCGTGAAGGGGCTGGGTACCGGGGAGCTGTTTTTT
TRBV7-9	.	many	TRBJ1-6	CASSFLGENSPLHF	TGTGCCAGCAGCTTCTTGGGAGAGAATTCACCCCTCCACTTT
TRBV7-9	TRBD1	many	TRBJ1-2	CASSFPEGADGYTF	TGTGCCAGCAGCTTTCCAGAGGGGGCGGATGGCTACACCTTC
TRBV15	TRBD1	once	TRBJ1-4	CATSRSLDRAFEKLFF	TGTGCCACCAGCAGATCATTGGACAGGGCGTTTGAAAAACTGTTTTTT
TRBV7-9	TRBD1	many	TRBJ2-7	CASSSRTGRLSYEQYF	TGTGCCAGCAGCAGCAGGACAGGGCGCCTCTCCTACGAGCAGTACTTC
TRBV7-8	.	.	TRBJ2-2	CASSSPGSNTGELFF	TGTGCCAGCAGCAGCCCAGGGTCCAACACCGGGGAGCTGTTTTTT
TRBV2	TRBD1	.	TRBJ1-1	CASMGTGGTTTEAFF	TGTGCCAGCATGGGGACAGGGGGGACCACCACTGAAGCTTTCTTT
TRBV7-9	TRBD1	once	TRBJ2-5	CASSQGVGQMETQYF	TGTGCCAGCAGCCAGGGGGTGGGTCAAATGGAGACCCAGTACTTC
TRBV25-1	.	once	TRBJ1-2	CASSARVDSGDYGYTF	TGTGCCAGCAGTGCTAGAGTTGATTCGGGGGACTATGGCTACACCTTC
TRBV15	.	.	TRBJ2-7	CATSRDPQGTYEQYF	TGTGCCACCAGCAGAGACCCACAGGGAACCTACGAGCAGTACTTC
TRBV7-2	TRBD1	few	TRBJ1-5	CASSLNRGLSQPQHF	TGTGCCAGCAGCTTAAACAGGGGGCTAAGTCAGCCCCAGCATTTT
TRBV6-5	.	few	TRBJ1-2	CASSWLGTPLDGYTF	TGTGCCAGCAGTTGGCTCGGGACACCTTTGGATGGCTACACCTTC
TRBV20-1	TRBD1	many	TRBJ2-5	CSASPDRGRQETQYF	TGCAGTGCTAGCCCGGACAGGGGAAGGCAAGAGACCCAGTACTTC
TRBV2	TRBD1	few	TRBJ1-2	CASRTGGGNGYTF	TGTGCCAGCAGGACAGGGGGCGGTAATGGCTACACCTTC
TRBV13	.	many	TRBJ1-2	CASSLTTNYGYTF	TGTGCCAGCAGCTTAACGACCAACTATGGCTACACCTTC
TRBV5-6	.	many	TRBJ1-6	CASSLPAGTPNSPLHF	TGTGCCAGCAGCTTGCCCGCCGGGACACCGAATTCACCCCTCCACTTT
TRBV9	.	many	TRBJ2-5	CASSVSGHNQETQYF	TGTGCCAGCAGCGTTAGCGGACACAACCAAGAGACCCAGTACTTC
TRBV2	.	few	TRBJ2-2	CACSAIGSANTGELFF	TGTGCCTGCAGTGCTATTGGGAGTGCGAACACCGGGGAGCTGTTTTTT
TRBV7-2	TRBD2	.	TRBJ2-2	CASSGGVGELFF	TGTGCCAGCAGCGGGGGGGTCGGGGAGCTGTTTTTT
TRBV6-5	.	many	TRBJ1-5	CASSPNQGSNQPQHF	TGTGCCAGCAGTCCCAACCAGGGGAGCAATCAGCCCCAGCATTTT
TRBV9	.	many	TRBJ1-1	CASSNTGYTEAFF	TGTGCCAGCAGCAATACAGGGTACACTGAAGCTTTCTTT
TRBV29-1	.	many	TRBJ1-1	CSGTVNTEAFF	TGCAGTGGGACGGTTAACACTGAAGCTTTCTTT
TRBV29-1	TRBD1	.	TRBJ2-7	CSVLNRDRGLLGVGQYF	TGCAGCGTTTTGAATCGGGACAGGGGACTTCTTGGTGTTGGGCAGTACTTC
TRBV6-6	.	few	TRBJ2-5	CASSQYRRVARQETQYF	TGTGCCAGCAGTCAATACCGACGGGTAGCACGCCAAGAGACCCAGTACTTC
TRBV24-1	.	many	TRBJ2-5	CATSDFTGVKETQYF	TGTGCCACCAGTGATTTCACAGGTGTCAAAGAGACCCAGTACTTC
TRBV27	.	.	TRBJ2-2	CASSLEAMYAGELFF	TGTGCCAGCAGTTTGGAGGCAATGTATGCCGGGGAGCTGTTTTTT
TRBV5-4	.	.	TRBJ1-1	CASSVRTSGNTEAFF	TGTGCCAGCAGCGTGCGGACATCCGGGAACACTGAAGCTTTCTTT
TRBV14	.	.	TRBJ2-2	CASSHSRDSQNTGELFF	TGTGCCAGCAGCCATTCCCGGGACTCCCAGAACACCGGGGAGCTGTTTTTT
TRBV7-8	.	.	TRBJ2-5	CASSFIGQETQYF	TGCGCCAGCAGCTTCATTGGCCAAGAGACCCAGTACTTC
TRBV12-3/TRBV12-4	TRBD2	few	TRBJ2-7	CASSLAVSGSYEQYF	TGTGCCAGCAGTTTAGCGGTTAGCGGGAGTTACGAGCAGTACTTC
TRBV19	.	.	TRBJ1-5	CASSKLRGRQPQHF	TGTGCCAGTAGTAAATTACGGGGTCGCCAGCCCCAGCATTTT
TRBV19	.	many	TRBJ1-2	CASKGGYGYTF	TGTGCCAGTAAAGGGGGTTATGGCTACACCTTC
TRBV29-1	.	many	TRBJ1-3	CSVGIEAGNTIYF	TGCAGCGTTGGAATCGAGGCTGGAAACACCATATATTTT
TRBV6-2/TRBV6-3	.	many	TRBJ2-5	CASSYSTSGETQYF	TGTGCCAGCAGTTACTCGACTAGTGGAGAGACCCAGTACTTC
TRBV9	.	many	TRBJ1-2	CASSVAQGPAINYGYTF	TGTGCCAGCAGCGTAGCTCAGGGGCCAGCGATTAACTATGGCTACACCTTC
TRBV12-3/TRBV12-4	.	many	TRBJ2-7	CASSTSDRSRQYF	TGTGCCAGCAGCACGAGTGACAGATCGCGGCAGTACTTC